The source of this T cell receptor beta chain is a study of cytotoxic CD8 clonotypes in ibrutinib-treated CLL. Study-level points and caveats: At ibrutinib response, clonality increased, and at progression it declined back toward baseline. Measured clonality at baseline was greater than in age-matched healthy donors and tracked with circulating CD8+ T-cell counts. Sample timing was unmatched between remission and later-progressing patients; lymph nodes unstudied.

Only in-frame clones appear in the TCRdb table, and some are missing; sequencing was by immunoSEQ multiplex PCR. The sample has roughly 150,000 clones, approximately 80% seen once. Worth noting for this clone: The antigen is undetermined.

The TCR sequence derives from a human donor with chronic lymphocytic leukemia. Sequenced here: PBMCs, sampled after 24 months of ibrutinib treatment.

CDR3 in DNA: TGTGCCAGCAGCTTATCACAGCGGCACCTCGAGCAGTACTTC. It is translated as CASSLSQRHLEQYF. V usage is TRBV5-6 and J usage is TRBJ2-7; possibly TRBD2 for D (5 bases). Between the trimmed V and J ends, which lost 2 bases and 6 bases, there was a span of 15 bases. The CDR3 has 14 residues. Germline CDR1 SGHDT, CDR2 YYEEEE.